This T cell receptor beta chain was obtained from a study of early T cells in non-severe SARS-CoV-2 infection. Study at large: Whole-blood bulk RNA, unsorted, was sequenced, and chains were unpaired.

This clonotype was recorded many times. Its target is not known. Deletions cut 5 bases from V and 0 bases from J, with 2 bases between. The CDR3 loop spans 12 amino acids. Germline V gives CDR1 LGHDT, CDR2 YNNKEL (reference sequence). Tagging with unique molecular identifiers was applied to individual cDNA molecules. MiXCR was run by TCRdb on the 5' RACE reads, yielding one entry per CDR3 protein. This table holds about 110,000 distinct CDR3 sequences, roughly an eighth found once. Findings and caveats of the study: There was a bias toward anti-spike CD8 responses in VDJdb matching, which missed private and CD4 specificities.

Sequencing was performed on whole blood, taken at baseline. The chain has TRBV3-1 and TRBJ1-3; no reliable D call. The source of this sequence is an adult who was a healthcare worker with PCR-confirmed SARS-CoV-2 infection or an uninfected control (not recorded which). DNA for the CDR3: TGTGCCAGCAGCTACTCTGGAAACACCATATATTTT. Translation: CASSYSGNTIYF. The variable domain in full, completed from reference TRBV3-1 and TRBJ1-3, reads DTAVSQTPKYLVTQMGNDKSIKCEQNLGHDTMYWYKQDSKKFLKIMFSYNNKELIINETVPNRFSPKSPDKAHLNLHINSLELGDSAVYFCASSYSGNTIYFGEGSWLTVV.